A single sample gave rise to the 10 T cell receptor beta chains below, sequenced in a study of prognosis after radiotherapy for stage I lung cancer. Genomic DNA was subjected to two-round multiplex PCR for amplification of TCR beta CDR3. During first-round PCR, primers specific to each TRBV and TRBJ gene were used. Using its own MiXCR run on the multiplex PCR reads, TCRdb lists one record per CDR3 protein. The table records tens of thousands of distinct CDR3 sequences, more than 40% of them present only once. Sequenced material: PBMCs, taken before or after stereotactic body radiation therapy (not recorded which). These receptors came from a donor at least 50 years old with non-small cell lung cancer.

The chain carries TRBV27 and TRBJ2-7, with D perhaps being TRBD1 or TRBD2 (6 bases each). The length of the CDR3 is 15 residues. CDR1 is MNHEY and CDR2 is SMNVEV in the germline V gene (reference sequence). Trimming removed 6 bases from V and 4 bases from J, with 19 bases in between. In DNA, the CDR3 is TGTGCCAGCAGGACGGGACGGGGGCCATCGTACGAGCAGTACTTC. Translation: CASRTGRGPSYEQYF.

This clonotype has a count of ten or more. The chain joins TRBV24-1 to TRBJ2-3; D call uncertain. CDR1 is KGHDR and CDR2 is SFDVKD in the germline V gene. The CDR3 has 14 amino acids. Trimming took 4 bases from V and 5 from J, leaving 12 bases between them. The CDR3 DNA reads as TGTGCCACCAGTGAAACTACTCCCGGAGATACGCAGTATTTT. Its protein is CATSETTPGDTQYF.

As regards this clonotype: One end of the junction varies from germline; a read error may be responsible. This rearrangement joins TRBV11-2 to TRBJ2-7; D uncertain. CDR3 length: 13 residues. Germline V gene data show CDR1 as SGHAT and CDR2 as FQNNGV. CDR3 bases: TGTGCAAGCAGTTTAGGACGGAACTACGAGCAGTACTTC. It specifies CASSLGRNYEQYF.

This clonotype was seen at least ten times. CDR3 sequence (DNA): TGCGCCAGCAGCACACGGACAGGTCGGGAAGATACGCAGTATTTT. Amino acid sequence: CASSTRTGREDTQYF. The V and J genes are TRBV5-1 and TRBJ2-3; TRBD1 matches at 7 bases. This CDR3 region has 15 residues. The V segment lost 4 bases and the J segment 5 bases; nucleotides outside the gene matches: 10. Germline-derived CDR1 and CDR2 are SGHRS and YFSETQ.

The chain recombines TRBV11-2 with TRBJ2-7; no definite D call. The CDR3 is 15 residues long. Germline V gives CDR1 SGHAT, CDR2 FQNNGV. V was trimmed by 0 bases and J by 0 bases, leaving 9 bases between them. Written as DNA, the CDR3 is TGTGCCAGCAGCTTAGACGTGTTCGACTCCTACGAGCAGTACTTC. Amino acid sequence: CASSLDVFDSYEQYF.

This clonotype came up many times. The chain joins TRBV20-1 to TRBJ2-1, with 8 bases matching TRBD2. After removal of 0 bases from V and 4 bases from J, the junction contained 8 bases not matched to a gene. Germline V CDR1 and CDR2: DFQATT, SNEGSKA (reference sequence). CDR3 length: 16 amino acids. CDR3 in amino acids: CSARDLIGGVYNEQFF. For the CDR3, the DNA is TGCAGTGCTAGAGATTTAATCGGGGGGGTTTACAATGAGCAGTTCTTC.

This clonotype came up many times. This chain uses TRBV5-1 with TRBJ2-2; 7 bases map to TRBD2. The CDR3 has 14 residues. V shed 5 bases and J 1 base; nucleotides not matched to a gene: 2. Germline loops: CDR1 SGHRS, CDR2 YFSETQ. CDR3 in amino acids: CASRGGRNTGELFF. The CDR3, as DNA: TGCGCCAGCAGGGGCGGGAGGAACACCGGGGAGCTGTTTTTT.

There are a few counts of this clonotype. The chain recombines TRBV27 with TRBJ2-2; D is possibly TRBD1 (5 bases). CDR1 MNHEY and CDR2 SMNVEV come from the germline V gene (reference sequence). V was cut by 2 bases and J by 6 bases, with 13 bases left in between. This CDR3 region has 15 residues. CDR3 residues: CASSLVGGAPGELFF. CDR3 nucleotides: TGTGCCAGCAGTTTAGTAGGTGGGGCCCCCGGGGAGCTGTTTTTT.

There are a few counts of this clonotype. This rearrangement joins TRBV20-1 to TRBJ2-5; D is unresolved. Germline V gives CDR1 DFQATT, CDR2 SNEGSKA (reference sequence). Between the trimmed V and J ends, which lost 3 bases and 2 bases, there was a span of 4 bases. CDR3 length: 11 amino acids. CDR3 nucleotides: TGCAGTGCTAGTTCTCAAGAGACCCAGTACTTC. This translates into CSASSQETQYF.

Concerning this clonotype itself: This probably arose from a read error, given a far larger clone one base away. The J gene is TRBJ2-1, the V gene TRBV6-9; D possibly corresponds to TRBD1 (5 bases). The CDR3 is made up of 15 amino acids. The V gene's germline CDR1 is MNHGY and CDR2 SVAAGI. The V gene lost 3 bases and the J gene lost 5 bases, with 14 bases spanning the gap. The chain's CDR3 is CASSYLLTANNEQFF. The CDR3 region has the DNA TGTGCCAGCAGTTACTTGTTGACAGCAAACAATGAGCAGTTCTTC.